These T cell receptor beta chains were read from a single sample in a study of beta chain features in type 1 diabetes. Sequencing was performed with immunoSEQ multiplex PCR; in TCRdb, only in-frame clones are kept and a portion is missing. The sample has approximately 400,000 clones, over 12% seen once; the top ten hold approximately 0.02%. Sequenced: naive CD4+ T cells from blood. Receptors originate from a woman aged 18-29 years in good health. The CDR3 runs from the conserved cysteine through the conserved F or W. Each record gives: J gene, V gene, clone size, D gene, CDR3 protein, CDR3 DNA. The D gene is left open where the match is weak. Not all rows give a size; the values are once, few, many and, for expanded clones, a class.

j_gene: TRBJ2-7; v_gene: TRBV10-3; abundance: -; d_gene: TRBD1; CDR3aa: CAISTGTGLLQYF; CDR3nt: TGTGCCATCAGTACCGGGACAGGGTTGTTGCAGTACTTC
j_gene: TRBJ2-3; v_gene: TRBV15; abundance: -; d_gene: -; CDR3aa: CATKGVRTTTDTQYF; CDR3nt: TGTGCCACCAAGGGGGTCAGGACAACTACAGATACGCAGTATTTT
j_gene: TRBJ1-2; v_gene: TRBV7-9; abundance: -; d_gene: -; CDR3aa: CASSPFGQNYGYTF; CDR3nt: TGTGCCAGCAGCCCATTCGGACAGAACTATGGCTACACCTTC
j_gene: TRBJ2-7; v_gene: TRBV6-5; abundance: -; d_gene: -; CDR3aa: CASSYKGGTYEQYF; CDR3nt: TGTGCCAGCAGTTACAAAGGCGGCACCTACGAGCAGTACTTC
j_gene: TRBJ2-3; v_gene: TRBV29-1; abundance: few; d_gene: -; CDR3aa: CSVVVQEITDTQYF; CDR3nt: TGCAGCGTTGTTGTACAGGAGATCACAGATACGCAGTATTTT
j_gene: TRBJ1-1; v_gene: TRBV30; abundance: -; d_gene: -; CDR3aa: CAWSGGGNTEAFF; CDR3nt: TGTGCCTGGAGTGGAGGGGGAAACACTGAAGCTTTCTTT
j_gene: TRBJ2-1; v_gene: TRBV6-1; abundance: -; d_gene: TRBD2; CDR3aa: CASSAPGLAGAVYEQFF; CDR3nt: TGTGCCAGCAGTGCCCCGGGACTAGCGGGAGCGGTTTATGAGCAGTTCTTC
j_gene: TRBJ2-1; v_gene: TRBV6-1; abundance: -; d_gene: -; CDR3aa: CASSEAGRNEQFF; CDR3nt: TGTGCCAGCAGTGAAGCAGGGAGGAATGAGCAGTTCTTC
j_gene: TRBJ2-1; v_gene: TRBV7-9; abundance: -; d_gene: TRBD1; CDR3aa: CASSLLGDSHNEQFF; CDR3nt: TGTGCCAGCAGCTTACTAGGGGACAGCCACAATGAGCAGTTCTTC
j_gene: TRBJ2-5; v_gene: TRBV5-1; abundance: -; d_gene: TRBD2; CDR3aa: CASSRGTSGKSYQETQYF; CDR3nt: TGCGCCAGCAGCCGAGGGACTAGCGGGAAATCATACCAAGAGACCCAGTACTTC
j_gene: TRBJ2-7; v_gene: TRBV15; abundance: -; d_gene: TRBD1; CDR3aa: CATSRDRTYEQYF; CDR3nt: TGTGCCACCAGCCGGGACAGAACCTACGAGCAGTACTTC
j_gene: TRBJ2-7; v_gene: TRBV30; abundance: -; d_gene: -; CDR3aa: CAWSSGAYEQYF; CDR3nt: TGTGCCTGGAGCTCGGGGGCCTACGAGCAGTACTTC
j_gene: TRBJ2-7; v_gene: TRBV18; abundance: -; d_gene: -; CDR3aa: CASSPGAGAYEQYF; CDR3nt: TGTGCCAGCTCACCGGGGGCAGGGGCCTACGAGCAGTACTTC
j_gene: TRBJ1-5; v_gene: TRBV29-1; abundance: few; d_gene: -; CDR3aa: CSVGAGNQPQHF; CDR3nt: TGCAGCGTTGGGGCGGGGAATCAGCCCCAGCATTTT
j_gene: TRBJ2-1; v_gene: TRBV5-1; abundance: few; d_gene: TRBD2; CDR3aa: CASSSGLAGTGNEQFF; CDR3nt: TGCGCCAGCAGCTCCGGACTAGCGGGTACGGGGAATGAGCAGTTCTTC
j_gene: TRBJ1-2; v_gene: TRBV19; abundance: few; d_gene: -; CDR3aa: CASIPEDRFF; CDR3nt: TGTGCCAGTATACCGGAGGACAGATTCTTC
j_gene: TRBJ1-2; v_gene: TRBV6-5; abundance: -; d_gene: TRBD1; CDR3aa: CASSYGTGGYGYTF; CDR3nt: TGTGCCAGCAGTTACGGAACAGGGGGGTATGGCTACACCTTC
j_gene: TRBJ1-1; v_gene: TRBV7-9; abundance: -; d_gene: TRBD1; CDR3aa: CASSSAGTGGRTEAFF; CDR3nt: TGTGCCAGCAGCTCCGCCGGGACAGGGGGGAGGACTGAAGCTTTCTTT
j_gene: TRBJ2-1; v_gene: TRBV29-1; abundance: few; d_gene: TRBD2; CDR3aa: CSVGILAGVGNEQFF; CDR3nt: TGCAGCGTTGGAATCCTAGCGGGAGTTGGCAATGAGCAGTTCTTC
j_gene: TRBJ2-5; v_gene: TRBV7-3; abundance: few; d_gene: TRBD2; CDR3aa: CASSPSAGERETQYF; CDR3nt: TGTGCCAGCAGCCCCTCCGCGGGAGAAAGGGAGACCCAGTACTTC
j_gene: TRBJ2-1; v_gene: TRBV5-1; abundance: -; d_gene: -; CDR3aa: CASSRERTTYNEQFF; CDR3nt: TGCGCCAGCAGCCGGGAAAGGACCACTTACAATGAGCAGTTCTTC
j_gene: TRBJ1-5; v_gene: TRBV18; abundance: -; d_gene: TRBD1; CDR3aa: CASSPLDRGRGNQPQHF; CDR3nt: TGTGCCAGCTCACCCTTGGACAGGGGCAGAGGCAATCAGCCCCAGCATTTT
j_gene: TRBJ2-1; v_gene: TRBV5-1; abundance: few; d_gene: -; CDR3aa: CASSLVGRQFF; CDR3nt: TGCGCCAGCAGCTTGGTGGGGAGGCAGTTCTTC
j_gene: TRBJ2-5; v_gene: TRBV25-1; abundance: -; d_gene: TRBD2; CDR3aa: CASSLTSGSQETQYF; CDR3nt: TGTGCCAGCAGTCTGACTAGCGGCTCACAAGAGACCCAGTACTTC
j_gene: TRBJ2-7; v_gene: TRBV30; abundance: few; d_gene: TRBD2; CDR3aa: CAWDIAGGGYEQYF; CDR3nt: TGTGCCTGGGATATAGCGGGAGGAGGCTACGAGCAGTACTTC
j_gene: TRBJ2-7; v_gene: TRBV10-3; abundance: few; d_gene: TRBD2; CDR3aa: CAISGTAGASEQYF; CDR3nt: TGTGCCATCAGTGGTACAGCGGGAGCTTCCGAGCAGTACTTC
j_gene: TRBJ1-2; v_gene: TRBV5-4; abundance: few; d_gene: -; CDR3aa: CASSIGAYGYTF; CDR3nt: TGTGCCAGCAGCATAGGGGCCTATGGCTACACCTTC
j_gene: TRBJ1-5; v_gene: TRBV30; abundance: few; d_gene: TRBD1; CDR3aa: CAWSVPDRVNQPQHF; CDR3nt: TGTGCCTGGAGTGTCCCTGACAGGGTGAATCAGCCCCAGCATTTT
j_gene: TRBJ1-3; v_gene: TRBV29-1; abundance: -; d_gene: TRBD1; CDR3aa: CSVSDRGKISGNTIYF; CDR3nt: TGCAGCGTTTCCGACAGGGGAAAAATCTCTGGAAACACCATATATTTT
j_gene: TRBJ2-7; v_gene: TRBV5-1; abundance: -; d_gene: -; CDR3aa: CASSRGQEQYF; CDR3nt: TGCGCCAGCAGCAGAGGACAGGAGCAGTACTTC
j_gene: TRBJ1-1; v_gene: TRBV5-1; abundance: -; d_gene: -; CDR3aa: CASSSIGRGNTEAFF; CDR3nt: TGCGCCAGCAGCTCGATCGGCAGGGGTAACACTGAAGCTTTCTTT
j_gene: TRBJ2-5; v_gene: TRBV6-7; abundance: few; d_gene: -; CDR3aa: CASSTRIQETQYF; CDR3nt: TGTGCCAGCAGTACGAGAATCCAAGAGACCCAGTACTTC
j_gene: TRBJ2-1; v_gene: TRBV5-4; abundance: -; d_gene: -; CDR3aa: CASSLKLSAYNEQFF; CDR3nt: TGTGCCAGCAGCTTGAAACTATCGGCTTACAATGAGCAGTTCTTC
j_gene: TRBJ2-6; v_gene: TRBV9; abundance: -; d_gene: -; CDR3aa: CASSGGDGANVLTF; CDR3nt: TGTGCCAGCAGCGGGGGGGACGGAGCCAACGTCCTGACTTTC
j_gene: TRBJ2-3; v_gene: TRBV29-1; abundance: -; d_gene: -; CDR3aa: CSVGLAQRSTDTQYF; CDR3nt: TGCAGCGTTGGACTGGCCCAAAGAAGCACAGATACGCAGTATTTT
j_gene: TRBJ2-5; v_gene: TRBV15; abundance: -; d_gene: -; CDR3aa: CATSRDSKRVKRKTQYF; CDR3nt: TGTGCCACCAGCAGAGATTCGAAGCGGGTAAAGAGGAAGACCCAGTACTTC
j_gene: TRBJ1-1; v_gene: TRBV29-1; abundance: few; d_gene: TRBD1; CDR3aa: CSAGQGSTEAFF; CDR3nt: TGCAGCGCCGGACAGGGGAGCACTGAAGCTTTCTTT
j_gene: TRBJ2-3; v_gene: TRBV12-5; abundance: -; d_gene: TRBD2; CDR3aa: CASGSASGRGTDTQYF; CDR3nt: TGTGCTAGTGGTTCCGCTAGCGGGAGAGGCACAGATACGCAGTATTTT
j_gene: TRBJ2-2; v_gene: TRBV21-1; abundance: few; d_gene: -; CDR3aa: CASSKKGLGLAGAGELFF; CDR3nt: TGTGCCAGCAGCAAAAAAGGGTTAGGACTAGCGGGAGCCGGGGAGCTGTTTTTT
j_gene: TRBJ2-7; v_gene: TRBV6-6; abundance: few; d_gene: -; CDR3aa: CASSYSKERLSYEQYF; CDR3nt: TGTGCCAGCAGTTACTCGAAAGAGCGGCTCTCCTACGAGCAGTACTTC
j_gene: TRBJ2-7; v_gene: TRBV5-1; abundance: few; d_gene: TRBD1; CDR3aa: CASSLFGQGDYEQYF; CDR3nt: TGCGCCAGCAGCTTGTTCGGACAGGGGGACTACGAGCAGTACTTC
j_gene: TRBJ2-1; v_gene: TRBV18; abundance: -; d_gene: TRBD1; CDR3aa: CASSPRMPEGQGAEQFF; CDR3nt: TGTGCCAGCTCACCACGAATGCCGGAGGGACAGGGGGCCGAGCAGTTCTTC
j_gene: TRBJ1-2; v_gene: TRBV4-2; abundance: few; d_gene: TRBD1; CDR3aa: CASSPSPGQGEYGYTF; CDR3nt: TGTGCCAGCAGCCCGAGCCCGGGACAGGGAGAATATGGCTACACCTTC
j_gene: TRBJ2-7; v_gene: TRBV7-9; abundance: few; d_gene: TRBD1; CDR3aa: CASSQVDRGSSCEQYF; CDR3nt: TGTGCCAGCAGCCAAGTGGACAGGGGCTCGTCGTGTGAGCAGTACTTC
j_gene: TRBJ2-5; v_gene: TRBV2; abundance: -; d_gene: -; CDR3aa: CASSIRQETQYF; CDR3nt: TGTGCCAGCAGTATCCGTCAAGAGACCCAGTACTTC